Presented here are 26 T cell receptor beta chains from one specimen sequenced in a study of blood T cell repertoires in COVID-19. Sequencing was performed with immunoSEQ multiplex PCR; in TCRdb, only in-frame clones are kept and a portion is missing. This sample has a few hundred thousand clones; approximately 83% occur once, and the top ten carry 4% to 5%. Sequenced: PBMCs or T cells enriched from blood (not recorded which). The receptors were gathered from a woman aged 35 to 49 with acute COVID-19.

V gene TRBV5-5 combines with J gene TRBJ1-2; tentatively, D is TRBD1 (6 bases). This CDR3 is built from 14 residues. Looked up from germline, CDR1 is SGHKS and CDR2 is YYEKEE (reference sequence). Trimming stripped 2 bases from V and 3 bases from J, with 11 bases between. Here the CDR3 reads CASSFSRGDYGYTF. The CDR3 DNA is TGTGCCAGCAGCTTCAGCAGGGGCGACTATGGCTACACCTTC.

This chain uses TRBV7-2 with TRBJ2-7; 7 bases line up with TRBD1. The V segment lost 5 bases and the J segment 0 bases; nucleotides outside the gene matches: 4. CDR3 length equals 14 residues. In germline, CDR1 is SGHTA, CDR2 FQGNSA. CDR3 amino acids: CASSPGQTSYEQYF. In DNA, the CDR3 is TGTGCCAGCAGCCCGGGACAGACCTCCTACGAGCAGTACTTC. The full variable domain, with the rest looked up from reference TRBV7-2 and TRBJ2-7, is GAGVSQSPSNKVTEKGKDVELRCDPISGHTALYWYRQSLGQGLEFLIYFQGNSAPDKSGLPSDRFSAERTGGSVSTLTIQRTQQEDSAVYLCASSPGQTSYEQYFGPGTRLTVT.

The chain uses TRBV7-9 and TRBJ1-2; 8 positions agree with TRBD1. V was clipped by 5 bases and J by 2 bases; unmatched bases: 13. This CDR3 comprises 17 residues. CDR1 and CDR2 from the germline V gene are SEHNR and FQNEAQ (reference sequence). CDR3 sequence reads: CASSPSRRQGLNYGYTF. The CDR3 DNA is TGTGCCAGCAGCCCAAGCAGACGACAGGGGTTGAACTATGGCTACACCTTC. The full variable domain, rest sourced from reference TRBV7-9 and TRBJ1-2, is DTGVSQNPRHKITKRGQNVTFRCDPISEHNRLYWYRQTLGQGPEFLTYFQNEAQLEKSRLLSDRFSAERPKGSFSTLEIQRTEQGDSAMYLCASSPSRRQGLNYGYTFGSGTRLTVV.

CDR3 sequence (DNA): TGCGCCAGCAGCCGAGAAGGTACAGGGGGCGCCCCCTACGAGCAGTACTTC. Residues: CASSREGTGGAPYEQYF. The V call is TRBV4-1, the J call TRBJ2-7, with 9 bases aligning to TRBD1. V shed 4 bases, J shed 2 bases, and the junction held 12 bases outside the gene matches. The germline gives CDR1 MGHRA, CDR2 YSYEKL. This CDR3 has 17 amino acids.

This chain links TRBV28 with TRBJ1-2; D call uncertain. The CDR3 extends over 14 amino acids. The germline V gene encodes CDR1 MDHEN and CDR2 SYDVKM. Deletions cut 4 bases from V and 4 bases from J, with 13 bases between. The CDR3, as DNA: TGTGCCAGCAGTTCCCCTGCTCTGAGCTATGGCTACACCTTC. Residues: CASSSPALSYGYTF.

The chain joins TRBV7-8 to TRBJ2-3; 11 bases agree with TRBD2. V was pared by 5 bases and J by 7 bases, with 14 bases of the junction left unmatched. Germline assignment: CDR1 SGHVS and CDR2 FQNEAQ. The CDR3 loop spans 17 amino acids. The CDR3 reads CASSRRTSGPFTNTQYF. CDR3 DNA: TGTGCCAGCAGCCGAAGGACTAGCGGGCCCTTCACGAATACGCAGTATTTT.

The chain joins TRBV27 to TRBJ2-2, with a weak D call TRBD1 (8 bases). This CDR3 region has 15 residues. Germline CDR1 reads MNHEY; CDR2 reads SMNVEV (reference sequence). CDR3 coding DNA: TGTGCACACAGGGGGACTACCCTAATCACCGGGGAGCTGTTTTTT. Translating gives CAHRGTTLITGELFF.

This chain joins TRBV7-6 and TRBJ1-4; D is uncertain. CDR3 size: 16 residues. Germline V CDR1 and CDR2: SGHVS, FNYEAQ. Trimming left V 1 base short and J 6 bases short, with 15 bases between. CDR3 protein: CASSLGLSLLDEKLFF. The CDR3 DNA sequence: TGTGCCAGCAGCTTAGGACTGAGTCTGCTAGATGAAAAACTGTTTTTT.

The chain combines TRBV19 with TRBJ1-5; D is possibly TRBD1 (6 bases). CDR1 and CDR2 (germline): LNHDA, SQIVND (reference sequence). This CDR3 contains 13 residues. V lost 2 bases, J lost 9 bases, and 11 bases lay in between. CDR3 DNA sequence: TGTGCCAGTAGTATACCAGGGGCTGCGCCCCAGCATTTT. Translating it yields CASSIPGAAPQHF.

This sequence joins TRBV19 and TRBJ1-3, with a possible D match to TRBD1 (5 bases). This CDR3 region has 17 residues. V lost 4 bases, J lost 3 bases, and 19 bases lay in between. The germline CDR1 and CDR2 sequences are LNHDA and SQIVND (reference sequence). The CDR3 DNA reads as TGTGCCAGTAGTAAAACAGGTTCCCCCGCCGATGGAAACACCATATATTTT. Residues: CASSKTGSPADGNTIYF.

This clone turned up a few times. The chain combines TRBV19 with TRBJ2-4; D call uncertain. The CDR3 is made up of 13 amino acids. The V end lost 3 bases, the J end lost 6 bases, and 9 bases lay between the germline ends. The germline V gene has CDR1 LNHDA and CDR2 SQIVND (reference sequence). CDR3 residues: CASSISPGNIQYF. The CDR3 DNA is TGTGCCAGTAGTATTTCGCCGGGAAACATTCAGTACTTC.

This rearrangement joins TRBV5-5 to TRBJ2-7; the D gene is possibly TRBD2 (6 bases). V lost 9 bases and J 3 bases, leaving 16 bases between the germline ends. Germline CDR1 SGHKS, CDR2 YYEKEE (reference sequence). The CDR3 consists of 13 residues. The CDR3 region is CATRRGGVYEQYF. CDR3 sequence (DNA): TGTGCCACCCGCCGTGGAGGGGTCTACGAGCAGTACTTC.

The table lists this clone with a count of one. This sequence joins TRBV28 and TRBJ2-1; 14 nucleotides agree with TRBD2. Germline values: CDR1 MDHEN, CDR2 SYDVKM. The CDR3 is made up of 19 amino acids. The V and J ends lost 1 base and 0 bases, in that order; junction bases with no gene match: 5. CDR3 nucleotide sequence: TGTGCCAGCAGTTTATCGACTAGCGGGGGGGTGCGCTCCTACAATGAGCAGTTCTTC. Its protein is CASSLSTSGGVRSYNEQFF.

This clone was observed once. This chain connects TRBV19 to TRBJ2-2; D gene uncertain. In germline, CDR1 is LNHDA, CDR2 SQIVND (reference sequence). Trimming shortened V by 7 bases and J by 0 bases, and 15 bases separated the two germline ends. The CDR3 spans 16 residues. The CDR3 nucleotides are TGTGCCAGTAAAATTTCTGGGCAGGCGAACACCGGGGAGCTGTTTTTT. This encodes CASKISGQANTGELFF. Full variable domain (outside the CDR3, taken from reference TRBV19 and TRBJ2-2): DGGITQSPKYLFRKEGQNVTLSCEQNLNHDAMYWYRQDPGQGLRLIYYSQIVNDFQKGDIAEGYSVSREKKESFPLTVTSAQKNPTAFYLCASKISGQANTGELFFGEGSRLTVL.

The chain recombines TRBV19 with TRBJ1-5; D is undetermined. V lost 7 bases and J 6 bases, leaving 13 bases between the germline ends. The CDR3 spans 13 residues. CDR1 LNHDA and CDR2 SQIVND come from the germline V gene (reference sequence). For the CDR3, the DNA is TGTGCCAGTACCTCAAGGAGTTTTCAGCCCCAGCATTTT. Translated: CASTSRSFQPQHF.

The chain carries TRBV27 and TRBJ2-5; 14 positions agree with TRBD2. Germline values: CDR1 MNHEY, CDR2 SMNVEV (reference sequence). CDR3 size: 19 residues. With 5 bases clipped from V and 4 bases from J, the junction kept 15 bases outside the gene matches. CDR3 residues: CASSPGGLAGVGRGETQYF. CDR3 nucleotides: TGTGCCAGCAGTCCCGGGGGACTAGCGGGAGTTGGTCGGGGAGAGACCCAGTACTTC.

The V call is TRBV5-1, the J call TRBJ2-3, with 8 bases matching TRBD1. The CDR3 totals 16 residues. Unmatched junction bases numbered 6, after V lost 1 base and J lost 2 bases. Germline-derived CDR1 and CDR2 are SGHRS and YFSETQ. This CDR3 is CASSLNQGANTDTQYF. In DNA, the CDR3 is TGCGCCAGCAGCTTGAATCAGGGGGCAAACACAGATACGCAGTATTTT.

This clone has only a few counts. The CDR3: CASSTDRGSTEAFF. The CDR3 DNA reads TGTGCCAGCAGCACTGACAGGGGGAGCACTGAAGCTTTCTTT. The chain has TRBV5-4 and TRBJ1-1; 9 positions agree with TRBD1. The CDR3 has 14 residues. CDR1 and CDR2 from the germline V gene are SGHNT and YYREEE (reference sequence). With V trimmed by 4 bases and J by 4 bases, 5 bases remained unmatched.

V usage is TRBV6-2 or TRBV6-3 and J usage is TRBJ1-1, with TRBD1 matching over 8 bases. J gave up 4 bases and V 0 bases, and 16 bases lay outside the gene matches. CDR3 length equals 19 residues. In germline, CDR1 is MNHEY, CDR2 SVGEGT. Here the CDR3 reads CASSYSLTGQGRTVTEAFF. CDR3 coding DNA: TGTGCCAGCAGTTACTCCTTAACCGGACAGGGAAGAACAGTCACTGAAGCTTTCTTT.

This rearrangement joins TRBV5-6 to TRBJ1-2; 7 nucleotides match TRBD1. This CDR3 is built from 14 residues. Per germline, CDR1 SGHDT and CDR2 YYEEEE. The J segment lost 4 bases and the V segment lost 6 bases, leaving 9 bases of the junction unmatched. CDR3 coding DNA: TGTGCCAGCACAGGGTCAGGGGGTGCCTATGGCTACACCTTC. Protein product: CASTGSGGAYGYTF. The variable domain in full, with the rest retrieved from reference TRBV5-6 and TRBJ1-2, is DAGVTQSPTHLIKTRGQQVTLRCSPKSGHDTVSWYQQALGQGPQFIFQYYEEEERQRGNFPDRFSGHQFPNYSSELNVNALLLGDSALYLCASTGSGGAYGYTFGSGTRLTVV.

The rearrangement uses TRBV7-9 and TRBJ1-1, with 7 bases lining up with TRBD1. The V and J ends lost 4 bases and 9 bases, in that order; junction bases with no gene match: 8. The CDR3 runs 13 residues. The V gene's germline CDR1 is SEHNR and CDR2 FQNEAQ (reference sequence). CDR3 bases: TGTGCCAGCAGCTCCCCCGACAGGGCTAAAGCTTTCTTT. Protein sequence: CASSSPDRAKAFF.

The sample holds a few counts of this clone. The chain joins TRBV5-4 to TRBJ1-2; 9 bases agree with TRBD1. Germline V lookup: CDR1 SGHNT, CDR2 YYREEE (reference sequence). Trimming at V came to 3 bases and at J to 2 bases, leaving 8 bases not matched to a gene. The CDR3 has 16 amino acids. CDR3 loop: CASSWGGQGLNYGYTF. Written as DNA, the CDR3 is TGTGCCAGCAGCTGGGGAGGACAGGGGCTAAACTATGGCTACACCTTC.

The J gene is TRBJ1-5, the V gene TRBV10-3; 7 bases map to TRBD1. Germline CDR1 reads ENHRY; CDR2 reads SYGVKD. The CDR3 has 14 residues. V was clipped by 2 bases and J by 6 bases; unmatched bases: 4. CDR3 coding DNA: TGTGCCATCAGTGAGACAGGGGACGGTCAGCCCCAGCATTTT. This sequence encodes CAISETGDGQPQHF.

This chain joins TRBV28 and TRBJ1-2, with 8 nucleotides matching TRBD1. Losses at the gene ends were 3 bases for V and 7 bases for J; bases not matched to a gene: 10. The V gene's germline CDR1 is MDHEN and CDR2 SYDVKM. The CDR3 covers 15 residues. CDR3 nucleotides: TGTGCCAGCAGTTTCGCGACAGGGGATTTTTTTGGCTACACCTTC. Translating it yields CASSFATGDFFGYTF.

The V and J genes are TRBV5-6 and TRBJ2-7; 11 positions agree with TRBD1. Trimming removed 2 bases from V and 3 bases from J; junction bases left unmatched: 7. CDR1 SGHDT and CDR2 YYEEEE come from the germline V gene. The CDR3 is 16 residues long. The CDR3 is CASSFRTGGEIYEQYF. The CDR3 DNA sequence: TGTGCCAGCAGCTTCCGGACAGGGGGCGAAATCTACGAGCAGTACTTC.

The rearrangement joins TRBV28 to TRBJ1-6; D ambiguous. The CDR3 sequence is 14 residues long. In germline, CDR1 is MDHEN, CDR2 SYDVKM. The V end lost 1 base, the J end lost 4 bases, and 5 bases lay between the germline ends. CDR3 region: CASSLSPYNSPLHF. In DNA, the CDR3 is TGTGCCAGCAGTTTATCCCCGTATAATTCACCCCTCCACTTT.